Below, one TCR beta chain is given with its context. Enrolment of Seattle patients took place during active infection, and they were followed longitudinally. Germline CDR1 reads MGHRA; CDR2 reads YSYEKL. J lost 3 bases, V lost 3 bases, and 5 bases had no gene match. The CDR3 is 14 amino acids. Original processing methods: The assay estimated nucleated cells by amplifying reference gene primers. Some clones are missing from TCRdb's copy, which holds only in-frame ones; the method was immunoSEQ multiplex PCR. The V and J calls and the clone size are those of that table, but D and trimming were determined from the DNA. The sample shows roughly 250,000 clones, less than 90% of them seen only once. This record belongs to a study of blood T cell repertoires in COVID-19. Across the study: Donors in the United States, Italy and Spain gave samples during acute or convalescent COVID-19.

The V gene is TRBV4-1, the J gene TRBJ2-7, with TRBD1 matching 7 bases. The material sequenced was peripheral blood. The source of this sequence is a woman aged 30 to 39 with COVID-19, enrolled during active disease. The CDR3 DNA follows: TGCGCCAGCAGCCAGAGACAGGGAAACTACGAGCAGTACTTC. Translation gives CASSQRQGNYEQYF.